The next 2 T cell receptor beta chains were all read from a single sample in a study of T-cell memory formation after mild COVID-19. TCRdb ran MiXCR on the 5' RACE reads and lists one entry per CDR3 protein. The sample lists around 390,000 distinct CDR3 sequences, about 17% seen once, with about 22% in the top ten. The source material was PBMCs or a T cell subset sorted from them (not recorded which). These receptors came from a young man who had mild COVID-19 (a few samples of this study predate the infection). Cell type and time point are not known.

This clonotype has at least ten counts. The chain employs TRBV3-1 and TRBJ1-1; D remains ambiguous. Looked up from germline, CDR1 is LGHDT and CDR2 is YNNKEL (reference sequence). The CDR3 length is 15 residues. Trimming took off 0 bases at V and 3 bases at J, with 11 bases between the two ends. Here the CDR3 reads CASSQEADGDTEAFF. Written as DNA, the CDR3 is TGTGCCAGCAGCCAAGAAGCTGATGGCGACACTGAAGCTTTCTTT. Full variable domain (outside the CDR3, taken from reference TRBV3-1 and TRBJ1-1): DTAVSQTPKYLVTQMGNDKSIKCEQNLGHDTMYWYKQDSKKFLKIMFSYNNKELIINETVPNRFSPKSPDKAHLNLHINSLELGDSAVYFCASSQEADGDTEAFFGQGTRLTVV.

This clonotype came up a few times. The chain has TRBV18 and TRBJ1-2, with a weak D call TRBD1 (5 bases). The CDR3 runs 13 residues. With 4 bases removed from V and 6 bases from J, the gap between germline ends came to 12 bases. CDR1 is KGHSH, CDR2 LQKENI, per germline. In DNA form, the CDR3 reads TGTGCCAGCTCACGGCCGGAACAGGATGGCTACACCTTC. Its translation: CASSRPEQDGYTF.